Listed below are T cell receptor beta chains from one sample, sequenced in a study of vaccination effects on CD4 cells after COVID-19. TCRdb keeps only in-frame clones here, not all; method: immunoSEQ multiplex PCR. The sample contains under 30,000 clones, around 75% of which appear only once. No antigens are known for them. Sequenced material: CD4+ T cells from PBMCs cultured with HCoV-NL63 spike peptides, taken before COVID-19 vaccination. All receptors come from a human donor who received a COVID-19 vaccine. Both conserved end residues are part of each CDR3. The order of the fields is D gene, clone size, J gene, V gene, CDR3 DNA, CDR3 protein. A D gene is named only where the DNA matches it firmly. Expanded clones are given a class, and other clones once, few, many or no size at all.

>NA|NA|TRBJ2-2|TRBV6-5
TGTGCCAGCAGTTACTCGGCAGGGAAGGTCGGGGAGCTGTTTTTT
CASSYSAGKVGELFF
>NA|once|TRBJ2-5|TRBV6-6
TGTGCCAGCACCCACAACAGGCAAGAGACCCAGTACTTC
CASTHNRQETQYF
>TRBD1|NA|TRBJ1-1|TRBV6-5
TGTGCCAGCAGTACCCGGACAGGAGCGAACACTGAAGCTTTCTTT
CASSTRTGANTEAFF
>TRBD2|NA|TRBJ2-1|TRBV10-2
TGCGCCAGCAGTGATGCGGGAGTCCCGGGGGAGCAGTTCTTC
CASSDAGVPGEQFF
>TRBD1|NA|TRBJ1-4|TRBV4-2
TGTGCCAGCAGCCAATCAACCGGGACAGGGATAAAAAAACTGTTTTTT
CASSQSTGTGIKKLFF
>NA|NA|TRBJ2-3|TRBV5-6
TGTGCCAGCAGCTCCCCCCGTGGCGGGAGAGAGGGGGGCACAGATACGCAGTATTTT
CASSSPRGGREGGTDTQYF
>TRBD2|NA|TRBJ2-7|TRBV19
TGTGCCAGTAGTTTCCGACTAGCAAGGATCTACGAGCAGTACTTC
CASSFRLARIYEQYF
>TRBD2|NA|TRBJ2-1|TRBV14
TGTGCCAGCAGCCAAGCGAGGGAGCCGGGACTAGCGGCTTACAATGAGCAGTTCTTC
CASSQAREPGLAAYNEQFF
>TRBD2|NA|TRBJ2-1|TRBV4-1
TGCGCCAGCAGCCAACTTGGACTAGCGGGGGTCGATGAGCAGTTCTTC
CASSQLGLAGVDEQFF
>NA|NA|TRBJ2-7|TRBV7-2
TGTGCCAGCAGCTTAGACCCCCAGCTCCTAGCGTCCTTGGGGAACGAGCAGTACTTC
CASSLDPQLLASLGNEQYF
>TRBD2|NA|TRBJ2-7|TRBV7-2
TGTGCCAGCAGCTTAGTGGGAGGGCCCGGAGGGAACGAGCAGTACTTC
CASSLVGGPGGNEQYF
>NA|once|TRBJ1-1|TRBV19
TGTGCCAGTAGTCAGTACAGGGTTGGCACTGAAGCTTTCTTT
CASSQYRVGTEAFF
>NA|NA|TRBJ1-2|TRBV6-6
TGTGCCAGCAGTTACGGGACCGGAAATGGCTACACCTTC
CASSYGTGNGYTF
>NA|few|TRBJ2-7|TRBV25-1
TGTGCCAGCAGTGGTACAGCCGGCTCCCACGAGCAGTACTTC
CASSGTAGSHEQYF
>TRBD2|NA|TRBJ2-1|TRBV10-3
TGTGCCATCAGTTTAACTAGCGACTCCTACAATGAGCAGTTCTTC
CAISLTSDSYNEQFF
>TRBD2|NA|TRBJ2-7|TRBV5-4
TGTGCCAGCAGACTAGCGGGGGGATCCTACGAGCAGTACTTC
CASRLAGGSYEQYF
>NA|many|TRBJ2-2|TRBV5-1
TGCGCCAGCAGCTTGGGTGGAGGGAGTACCGGGGAGCTGTTTTTT
CASSLGGGSTGELFF
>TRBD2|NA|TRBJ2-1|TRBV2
TGTGCCAGCAGCTCCACTAGCGGCCCCGGTGATGAGCAGTTCTTC
CASSSTSGPGDEQFF
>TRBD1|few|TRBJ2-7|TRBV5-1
TGCGCCAGCAGCTTCGAGCCAGGGGGCTACGAGCAGTACTTC
CASSFEPGGYEQYF
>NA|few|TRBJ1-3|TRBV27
TGTGCCAGCCACTCTGGAAACACCATATATTTT
CASHSGNTIYF
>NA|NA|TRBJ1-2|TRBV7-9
TGTGCCAGCAGCGGGGCGGCAGACTATGGCTACACCTTC
CASSGAADYGYTF
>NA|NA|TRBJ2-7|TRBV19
TGTGCCAGTAGTAAGGGGTCGGGTTCCCACGAGCAGTACTTC
CASSKGSGSHEQYF
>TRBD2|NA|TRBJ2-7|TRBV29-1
TGCAGCGCTCGGGGACTAGCGGGAGAACCAGACTACGAGCAGTACTTC
CSARGLAGEPDYEQYF
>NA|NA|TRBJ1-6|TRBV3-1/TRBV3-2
TGTGCCAGCAGCCACGGGGGAAAAAGATCACCCCTCCACTTT
CASSHGGKRSPLHF
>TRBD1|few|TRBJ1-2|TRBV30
TGTGCCTGGAGTTACCCCGTTCCAGGGACAGGGGTCCCATGGGGCTACACCTTC
CAWSYPVPGTGVPWGYTF
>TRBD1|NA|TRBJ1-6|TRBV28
TGTGCCACCCGGGACAGCTATAATTCACCCCTCCACTTT
CATRDSYNSPLHF
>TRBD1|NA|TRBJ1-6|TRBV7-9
TGTGCCAGCAGCCCCCCGGGACAGGCTAATTCACCCCTCCACTTT
CASSPPGQANSPLHF
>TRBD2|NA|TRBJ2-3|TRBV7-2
TGTGCCAGCAGCCCGGGACTAGCGGGAGGGCGGGATACGCAGTATTTT
CASSPGLAGGRDTQYF
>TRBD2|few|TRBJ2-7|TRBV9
TGTGCCAGCAGTCTGGGACTAGCGGGAGTCTACGAGCAGTACTTC
CASSLGLAGVYEQYF
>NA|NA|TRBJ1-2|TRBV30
TGTGCCTGGAGTGTATCCCCGACCTATGGCTACACCTTC
CAWSVSPTYGYTF
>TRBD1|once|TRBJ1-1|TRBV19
TGTGCCAGCAGGACAGGGGGTAAGGCCACTGAAGCTTTCTTT
CASRTGGKATEAFF
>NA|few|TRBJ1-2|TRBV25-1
TGTGCCAGCAGTGAGGGGGCCAGCTATGGCTACACCTTC
CASSEGASYGYTF
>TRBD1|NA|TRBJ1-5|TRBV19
TGTGCCAGTACCTCTCCCACAGGGGGAAGCAATCAGCCCCAGCATTTT
CASTSPTGGSNQPQHF
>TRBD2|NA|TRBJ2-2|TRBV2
TGTGCCAGCACCGCCCGGGAGGGAAGCGGGGAGCTGTTTTTT
CASTAREGSGELFF
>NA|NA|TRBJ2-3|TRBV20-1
TGCAGTGCTAGTCTTTTCGCAGATACGCAGTATTTT
CSASLFADTQYF
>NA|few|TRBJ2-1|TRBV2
TGTGCCAGCAAGAAGCCGGGACGCAATGAGCAGTTCTTC
CASKKPGRNEQFF
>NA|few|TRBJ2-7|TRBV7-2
TGTGCCAGCAGCTTAGTGGTGGGGAGCGTTGTTTATTCCTACGAGCAGTACTTC
CASSLVVGSVVYSYEQYF
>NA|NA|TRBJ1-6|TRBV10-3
TGTGCCATCAGTGAGTCTGGCTCTTCGGGTTCACCCCTCCACTTT
CAISESGSSGSPLHF
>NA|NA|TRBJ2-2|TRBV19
TGTGCGAGTAGTGGGGGCAGGGGGGCGGGATGGCTGTTTTTT
CASSGGRGAGWLFF
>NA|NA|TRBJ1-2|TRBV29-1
TGCAGCGTTGCTGGCGGGGGTGGGTACACCTTC
CSVAGGGGYTF
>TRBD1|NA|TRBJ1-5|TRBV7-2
TGTGCCAGCAGCTTTTCCGCCGGGACAGGGGGGAGCCAGCCCCAGCATTTT
CASSFSAGTGGSQPQHF
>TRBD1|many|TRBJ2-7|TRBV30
TGTGCCTGGAGACCTACAGGGGCCTACGAGCAGTACTTC
CAWRPTGAYEQYF
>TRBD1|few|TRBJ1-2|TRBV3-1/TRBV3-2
TGTGCCAGCAGCCGATCACAGGGGGGGATCTATGGCTACACCTTC
CASSRSQGGIYGYTF
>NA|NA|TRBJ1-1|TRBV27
TGTGCCAGCAGTTTAAGAGAGGACACTGAAGCTTTCTTT
CASSLREDTEAFF
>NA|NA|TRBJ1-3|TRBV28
TGTGCCAGCAGTTTTAGGTTGGGGGTCAGGGACACCATATATTTT
CASSFRLGVRDTIYF
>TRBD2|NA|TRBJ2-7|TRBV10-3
TGTGCCATCAGGCATAGCGGGGGGGCCTACGAGCAGTACTTC
CAIRHSGGAYEQYF
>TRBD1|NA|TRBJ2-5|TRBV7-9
TGTGCCAGCAGCCGGGACCCGGGACAGGGGGCCTGGGAGACCCAGTACTTC
CASSRDPGQGAWETQYF
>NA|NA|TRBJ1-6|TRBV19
TGTGCCAGTAGGGAAAGGGACCGGGGTTCACCCCTCCACTTT
CASRERDRGSPLHF
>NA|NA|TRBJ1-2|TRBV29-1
TGCAGCGTGGGGGGCGGGGAGGGCTATGGCTACACCTTC
CSVGGGEGYGYTF
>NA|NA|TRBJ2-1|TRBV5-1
TGCGCCAGCAGCGCGACCGGGACACACCCCTACAATGAGCAGTTCTTC
CASSATGTHPYNEQFF
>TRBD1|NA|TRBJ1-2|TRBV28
TGTGCCAGCATCCGGGCAGGGGGTTATGGCTACACCTTC
CASIRAGGYGYTF
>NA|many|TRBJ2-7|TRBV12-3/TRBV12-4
TGTGCCAGCAGTTTACACTACGAGCAGTACTTC
CASSLHYEQYF
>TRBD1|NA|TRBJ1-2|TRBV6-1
TGTGCCAGCAGTGAACTAAGGACAGGGAATGGCTACACCTTC
CASSELRTGNGYTF